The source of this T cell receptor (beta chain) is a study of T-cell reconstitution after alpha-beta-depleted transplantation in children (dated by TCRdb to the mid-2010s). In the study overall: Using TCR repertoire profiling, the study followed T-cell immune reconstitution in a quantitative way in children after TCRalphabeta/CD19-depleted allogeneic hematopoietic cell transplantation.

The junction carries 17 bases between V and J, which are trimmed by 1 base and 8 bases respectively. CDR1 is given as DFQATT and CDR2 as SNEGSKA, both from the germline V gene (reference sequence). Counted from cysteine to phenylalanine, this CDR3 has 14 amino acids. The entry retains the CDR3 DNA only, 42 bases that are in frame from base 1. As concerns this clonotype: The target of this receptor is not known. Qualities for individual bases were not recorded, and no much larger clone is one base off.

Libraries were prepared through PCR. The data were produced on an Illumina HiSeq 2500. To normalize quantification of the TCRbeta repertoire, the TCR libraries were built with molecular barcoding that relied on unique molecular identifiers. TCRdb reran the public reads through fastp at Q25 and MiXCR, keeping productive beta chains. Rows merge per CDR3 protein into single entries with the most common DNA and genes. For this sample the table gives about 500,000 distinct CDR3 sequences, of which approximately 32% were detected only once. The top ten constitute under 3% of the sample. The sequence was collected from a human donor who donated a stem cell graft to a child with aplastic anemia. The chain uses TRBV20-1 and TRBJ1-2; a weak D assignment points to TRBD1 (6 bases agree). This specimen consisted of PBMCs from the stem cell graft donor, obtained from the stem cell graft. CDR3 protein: CSARGHSGELGYTF. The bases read TGCAGTGCTAGAGGTCACTCAGGGGAGCTGGGCTACACCTTC.